Each of the 7 T cell receptor beta chains below was sequenced from the same sample in a study of cytomegalovirus exposure and HLA in healthy donors. PCR amplification relied on 60 Vbeta primers (plus 13 Jbeta primers). Sequencing used immunoSEQ multiplex PCR; TCRdb keeps in-frame clones, though not all of them. The table shows 150,000 to 200,000 clones, with around 84% occurring only once. The sequenced sample was PBMCs. The source is a woman between 18 and 30 years old in good health and CMV-seronegative.

This clone has just a few counts. The chain carries TRBV10-1 and TRBJ2-7; the match to TRBD2 covers 12 bases. CDR3 length equals 18 residues. Unmatched junction bases numbered 16, after V lost 6 bases and J lost 4 bases. Germline V gives CDR1 WNHNN, CDR2 SYGVQD (reference sequence). CDR3 sequence (DNA): TGCGCCAGCAGCCCGCCGACTAGCGGGAGACGGTGTGTGTACGAGCAGTACGTC. It encodes CASSPPTSGRRCVYEQYV.

This sequence joins TRBV5-4 and TRBJ2-7; TRBD2 aligns across 7 bases. Per the germline V gene, CDR1 is SGHNT and CDR2 is YYREEE (reference sequence). This CDR3 has 14 residues. Trimming at V came to 0 bases and at J to 4 bases, leaving 4 bases not matched to a gene. The CDR3 DNA reads as TGTGCCAGCAGCTTGGTACTAGCGCCATACGAGCAGTACTTC. Its protein product is CASSLVLAPYEQYF.

The J gene is TRBJ2-1, the V gene TRBV21-1; the table's D call, TRBD1, has no DNA check behind it. TRBV21-1 is annotated as a pseudogene. The CDR3 contains 15 residues. The CDR3 DNA reads TGTGCCAGCAGCTTTTTTCCGGACAGCTACAATGAGCAGTTCTTC. Translated: CASSFFPDSYNEQFF.

The rearrangement uses TRBV7-8 and TRBJ1-1; D perhaps matches TRBD1 (6 bases). This CDR3 is built from 15 residues. The V gene lost 5 bases and the J gene lost 6 bases, with 19 bases spanning the gap. The germline V gene has CDR1 SGHVS and CDR2 FQNEAQ. CDR3 loop: CASSPPRGSSAEAFF. The CDR3 nucleotides read TGTGCCAGCAGCCCACCGAGGGGGAGTAGCGCTGAAGCTTTCTTT.

This clone was found once. The CDR3 nucleotides are TGTGCCAGCACCACCTGGACTAGCGGGTACAATGAGCAGTTCTTC. This translates into CASTTWTSGYNEQFF. V usage is TRBV6-6 and J usage is TRBJ2-1; 11 nucleotides match TRBD2. Per germline, CDR1 MNHNY and CDR2 SVGAGI (reference sequence). The CDR3 sequence is 15 residues long. After removal of 7 bases from V and 4 bases from J, the junction contained 6 bases not matched to a gene.

The table lists this clone with a count of one. This rearrangement joins TRBV5-1 to TRBJ2-3; 7 bases are shared with TRBD2. The CDR3 is made up of 18 amino acids. J gave up 1 base and V 7 bases, and 18 bases lay outside the gene matches. From germline, CDR1 is SGHRS and CDR2 YFSETQ. This chain's CDR3 is CASSLDSPSGYGTDTQYF. The CDR3, as DNA: TGCGCCAGCTCCCTCGACAGCCCTAGCGGATACGGCACAGATACGCAGTATTTT.

CDR3 region: CATSRDELGPRIYSPLHF. The CDR3 nucleotides are TGTGCCACCAGCAGAGATGAGTTAGGCCCCAGGATATATTCACCCCTCCACTTT. The rearrangement uses TRBV15 and TRBJ1-6; D unclear. The CDR3 sequence is 18 residues long. Germline CDR1 is LNHNV and CDR2 is YYDKDF (reference sequence). Between the trimmed V and J ends, which lost 0 bases and 8 bases, there was a span of 20 bases.